This T cell receptor (beta chain) was observed in a study of T-cell memory formation after mild COVID-19. Concerning this clonotype: The junction does not match germline at one end; this may be a read error.

TCRdb re-analysed the 5' RACE reads in MiXCR, keeping a single row per CDR3 protein. The sample lists 400,000 or so distinct CDR3 sequences; roughly 21% were seen once. Sequenced sample: PBMCs or a T cell subset sorted from them (not recorded which). The receptor's source is an adult woman who had mild COVID-19 (a few samples of this study predate the infection). Cell type and time point are not known.

The CDR3 coding sequence is TGTGCCAGCAGCTTAGGGGACAGTCCCTCCTACGAGCAGTACTTC. Protein sequence: CASSLGDSPSYEQYF. The rearrangement links TRBV12-3 or TRBV12-4 to TRBJ2-7; 7 bases are shared with TRBD1. The CDR3 totals 15 residues.